This T cell receptor (beta chain) was documented in a study of blood T cell repertoires in COVID-19. Overall study context: Sites in the United States, Italy and Spain provided acute and convalescent COVID-19 samples. Nucleic acid was either cDNA or gDNA, and it came from T cells, B-cell-depleted T cells, or PBMCs.

In the authors' workflow: Amplifying reference gene primers gave estimates of nucleated cell counts. The repertoire was sequenced with immunoSEQ multiplex PCR; TCRdb's copy has only in-frame clones and lacks some. That table supplies the V and J calls and clone size; D and trimming were determined from the DNA. Of roughly 200,000 clones in the sample, 80% to 90% are singletons; the top ten hold approximately 4.2%. This CDR3 has 15 amino acids. Germline CDR1 and CDR2: MNHEY and SMNVEV (reference sequence). Trimming pared 3 bases from V and 2 bases from J, leaving 12 bases between. Living in 24 US areas, the participants were between roughly 18 and 89 years of age.

The sequencing input was PBMCs or T cells enriched from blood (not recorded which). The chain combines TRBV27 with TRBJ2-3; a possible D gene is TRBD2 (5 bases). The source is a woman between 40 and 50 years old with acute COVID-19. The CDR3 here is CASSFGRGSTDTQYF. The CDR3 coding sequence is TGTGCCAGCAGTTTCGGACGGGGATCCACAGATACGCAGTATTTT.